These 29 T cell receptor beta chains originate from one sample sequenced in a study of somatic mutations in cytotoxic T cells in rheumatoid arthritis. TCRdb keeps only in-frame clones here, not all; method: immunoSEQ multiplex PCR. This sample has 11,000 or so clones, with around 70% found just once. The sequenced sample was CD8+ T cells sorted from blood. All receptors come from a man aged 65-85 years in good health.

This clone was detected only once. Compared with germline, one end of the junction differs, possibly owing to a read error. The rearrangement uses TRBV27 and TRBJ2-6, with D possibly TRBD1 on 6 matching bases. Germline lookup yields CDR1 MNHEY and CDR2 SMNVEV (reference sequence). This CDR3 contains 13 residues. Here the CDR3 reads CASSLSGGNVLTF. The CDR3 DNA is TGTGCCAGCAGTTTATCAGGGGGCAACGTCCTGACTTTC.

The rearrangement uses TRBV7-2 and TRBJ2-4; 10 bases map to TRBD1. The CDR3 runs 14 residues. Unmatched junction bases numbered 5, after V lost 4 bases and J lost 8 bases. Germline V gene data show CDR1 as SGHTA and CDR2 as FQGNSA. The CDR3 loop reads CASSSGTGEDIQYF. In DNA form, the CDR3 reads TGTGCCAGCAGCTCCGGGACAGGGGAGGACATTCAGTACTTC.

V is TRBV6-5 and J is TRBJ2-7; D remains ambiguous. The CDR3 length is 14 residues. V was clipped by 2 bases and J by 0 bases, with 8 bases between them. The V gene's germline CDR1 is MNHEY and CDR2 SVGAGI. This CDR3 reads CASSYGPYSYEQYF. The CDR3 DNA is TGTGCCAGCAGTTACGGGCCTTACTCCTACGAGCAGTACTTC.

The chain has TRBV7-6 and TRBJ1-1; tentative D call: TRBD1 (6 bases). CDR3 size: 13 residues. The V gene's germline CDR1 is SGHVS and CDR2 FNYEAQ. Trimming took 5 bases from V and 3 from J, leaving 10 bases between them. The CDR3 DNA reads as TGTGCCAGCAGCAACAGGGATTACACTGAAGCTTTCTTT. Protein product: CASSNRDYTEAFF.

The rearrangement links TRBV6-1 to TRBJ1-1; D perhaps matches TRBD1 (5 bases). Germline assignment: CDR1 MNHNS and CDR2 SASEGT. V lost 3 bases and J 1 base, leaving 6 bases between the germline ends. The CDR3 has 13 amino acids. Here the CDR3 reads CASSDRANTEAFF. Here the CDR3 DNA reads TGTGCCAGCAGTGACAGGGCGAACACTGAAGCTTTCTTT.

Note on this clone: The junction and the germline gene differ at one end; a read error may be behind it. The chain has TRBV29-1 and TRBJ1-3; D is possibly TRBD1 (5 bases). This CDR3 has 12 residues. CDR1 is SQVTM and CDR2 is ANQGSEA in the germline V gene. As DNA, the CDR3 is TGCAGCGTTGAAGGCCTGGACCCGGGACTCGTCTTT. Translation: CSVEGLDPGLVF.

The genes are TRBV6-5 and TRBJ2-7; a weak D match, TRBD2 (6 bases). The length of the CDR3 is 15 residues. The germline V gene has CDR1 MNHEY and CDR2 SVGAGI. V was shortened by 0 bases and J by 2 bases, with 11 bases between the two germline ends. The CDR3 nucleotides read TGTGCCAGCAGTTACTCTGACGGCGGGACCTACGAGCAGTACTTC. This codes for CASSYSDGGTYEQYF.

The genes are TRBV7-9 and TRBJ2-1; 10 bases agree with TRBD1. CDR3 length: 15 residues. V was pared by 5 bases and J by 4 bases, with 5 bases of the junction left unmatched. Looked up from germline, CDR1 is SEHNR and CDR2 is FQNEAQ (reference sequence). The CDR3 nucleotides are TGTGCCAGCAGCCACCGACAGGGGGCTTACAATGAGCAGTTCTTC. Amino acid sequence: CASSHRQGAYNEQFF.

The J gene is TRBJ2-1, the V gene TRBV7-9; D is perhaps TRBD2 (5 bases). This CDR3 is 11 amino acids long. Trimming shortened V by 3 bases and J by 14 bases, and 11 bases separated the two germline ends. Germline V gene data show CDR1 as SEHNR and CDR2 as FQNEAQ (reference sequence). The CDR3 nucleotides read TGTGCCAGCAGCTTTAGCGAGTGGGAGTTCTTC. Amino acid sequence: CASSFSEWEFF.

The chain couples TRBV10-1 to TRBJ2-3; D perhaps matches TRBD2 (5 bases). Per the germline V gene, CDR1 is WNHNN and CDR2 is SYGVQD (reference sequence). V dropped 4 bases and J dropped 3 bases, with 11 bases sitting between them. CDR3 length: 14 amino acids. The CDR3 DNA is TGCGCCAGCAGTGCGGGGAGATGGACAGATACGCAGTATTTT. Amino acid sequence: CASSAGRWTDTQYF.

The chain employs TRBV19 and TRBJ1-1; D not certain. V was cut by 5 bases and J by 5 bases, with 6 bases left in between. The germline V gene encodes CDR1 LNHDA and CDR2 SQIVND (reference sequence). The CDR3 sequence is 11 residues long. The CDR3 loop reads CASSVGTEAFF. The CDR3 DNA reads as TGTGCCAGTAGTGTGGGGACTGAAGCTTTCTTT.

This clone was seen only once. V usage is TRBV4-3 and J usage is TRBJ2-5, with TRBD2 matching 9 bases. V shed 1 base and J 5 bases; nucleotides not matched to a gene: 5. The CDR3 has 15 amino acids. Germline-derived CDR1 and CDR2 are LGHNA and YSLEER. The CDR3 nucleotides read TGCGCCAGCAGCCAAGGCGGGGGGGCAGGTGAGACCCAGTACTTC. It specifies CASSQGGGAGETQYF.

The chain uses TRBV9 and TRBJ1-4; TRBD1 might be the D (6 bases). This CDR3 is built from 13 residues. CDR1 and CDR2 (germline): SGDLS, YYNGEE. V lost 0 bases and J 7 bases, leaving 7 bases between the germline ends. As DNA, the CDR3 is TGTGCCAGCAGCGTAGAGGGGGTTGAAAAACTGTTTTTT. It translates to CASSVEGVEKLFF.

The chain joins TRBV28 to TRBJ2-6, with 7 bases lining up with TRBD2. With V trimmed by 7 bases and J by 4 bases, 4 bases remained unmatched. Germline assignment: CDR1 MDHEN and CDR2 SYDVKM. The CDR3 has 14 residues. The CDR3 DNA reads TGTGCCAGCAACGCGGGAGCGGGGGCCAACGTCCTGACTTTC. This translates into CASNAGAGANVLTF.

This clone was seen just once. Other nucleotide sequences in the sample specify the same CDR3. The V and J genes are TRBV20-1 and TRBJ2-3; D is unresolved. CDR3 length: 11 residues. The V and J ends lost 3 bases and 2 bases respectively, with 3 bases between them. Germline CDR1 DFQATT, CDR2 SNEGSKA (reference sequence). The CDR3 DNA is TGCAGTGCTAGGTTCACAGATACGCAGTATTTT. Translation: CSARFTDTQYF.

This chain uses TRBV5-8 with TRBJ1-2; 9 positions agree with TRBD1. V lost 2 bases, J lost 8 bases, and 7 bases stayed unmatched. This CDR3 comprises 14 residues. Per germline, CDR1 SGHTS and CDR2 YDEGEE. The CDR3 loop reads CASSFGDRAYGYTF. CDR3 bases: TGTGCCAGCAGCTTTGGGGACAGGGCTTACGGCTACACCTTC.

This sequence joins TRBV4-1 and TRBJ1-1, with 8 bases lining up with TRBD1. CDR3 length: 16 amino acids. Germline V gene lookup returns CDR1 MGHRA and CDR2 YSYEKL. With V trimmed by 0 bases and J by 4 bases, 7 bases remained unmatched. The CDR3 DNA reads TGCGCCAGCAGCCAAGATGGCAGGGGGCGGAGCACTGAAGCTTTCTTT. It translates to CASSQDGRGRSTEAFF.

This clone was observed once. The CDR3 reads CASSETGYGHEQYF. In nucleotides, the CDR3 is TGTGCCAGCAGTGAGACAGGGTACGGACACGAGCAGTACTTC. The V gene is TRBV6-4, the J gene TRBJ2-7; 7 bases match TRBD1. The length of the CDR3 is 14 residues. CDR1 is MRHNA, CDR2 SNTAGT, per germline. Losses at the gene ends were 3 bases for V and 5 bases for J; bases not matched to a gene: 7.

This clone was recorded only once. The chain links TRBV5-6 to TRBJ1-3; 7 bases are shared with TRBD1. After removal of 4 bases from V and 4 bases from J, the junction contained 5 bases not matched to a gene. This CDR3 comprises 14 residues. Germline V gene sequence: CDR1 SGHDT, CDR2 YYEEEE. CDR3 sequence (DNA): TGTGCCAGCAGCCCCGACAGGGACGGAAACACCATATATTTT. Translating it yields CASSPDRDGNTIYF.

This clone appeared once. The chain links TRBV5-6 to TRBJ1-2, with unresolved D. Looked up from germline, CDR1 is SGHDT and CDR2 is YYEEEE. V dropped 4 bases and J dropped 6 bases, with 16 bases sitting between them. This CDR3 has 14 amino acids. The CDR3 nucleotides are TGTGCCAGCAGCCTCCCGGACCCTTCAAATGGCTACACCTTC. This gives the protein CASSLPDPSNGYTF.

The chain recombines TRBV6-4 with TRBJ2-7; 10 nucleotides match TRBD1. The germline V gene has CDR1 MRHNA and CDR2 SNTAGT. This CDR3 spans 16 amino acids. The V segment lost 2 bases and the J segment 6 bases; nucleotides outside the gene matches: 10. The DNA of the CDR3 is TGTGCCAGCAGTGACACCCCGGGACAGGGGCTACGCGAGCAGTACTTC. It is translated as CASSDTPGQGLREQYF.

This clone has just one count. The chain couples TRBV29-1 to TRBJ2-3, with TRBD2 identical over 11 bases. Germline CDR1 and CDR2: SQVTM and ANQGSEA. After removal of 4 bases from V and 5 bases from J, the junction contained 11 bases not matched to a gene. The length of the CDR3 is 16 residues. This chain's CDR3 is CSVGEVAGGPEDTQYF. In DNA form, the CDR3 reads TGCAGCGTTGGGGAGGTAGCGGGAGGGCCGGAAGATACGCAGTATTTT.

V and J are TRBV30 and TRBJ2-3; D is unclear. The CDR3 is 13 residues long. With 3 bases removed from V and 1 base from J, the gap between germline ends came to 8 bases. Germline-derived CDR1 and CDR2 are GTSNPN and SVGIG (reference sequence). The CDR3 region has the DNA TGTGCCTGGAGGGCGACGGGCACAGATACGCAGTATTTT. It translates to CAWRATGTDTQYF.

Remarks on this clone: Other DNA sequences in this specimen translate into the identical CDR3. The CDR3: CASSHILLGGGFGPEAFF. The CDR3 coding sequence is TGTGCCAGCAGTCACATCCTCCTGGGGGGCGGTTTTGGCCCTGAAGCTTTCTTT. The genes are TRBV27 and TRBJ1-1; weak D call: TRBD1 (6 bases). V dropped 5 bases and J dropped 6 bases, with 28 bases sitting between them. The germline V gene has CDR1 MNHEY and CDR2 SMNVEV (reference sequence). This CDR3 contains 18 residues.

This clone was observed a handful of times. The chain employs TRBV30 and TRBJ2-7, with 7 bases identical to TRBD1. Germline V gives CDR1 GTSNPN, CDR2 SVGIG (reference sequence). The V gene end was trimmed by 0 bases and the J gene end by 5 bases; junction bases not matched to a gene: 7. The CDR3 extends over 14 amino acids. This CDR3 is CAWSVTDRDHEQYF. CDR3 nucleotide sequence: TGTGCCTGGAGTGTAACCGACAGGGACCACGAGCAGTACTTC.

This chain connects TRBV2 to TRBJ2-6, with TRBD1 matching 8 bases. J was trimmed by 3 bases and V by 8 bases; bases with no gene match: 6. Germline V CDR1 and CDR2: SNHLY, FYNNEI. This CDR3 contains 15 residues. CDR3: CASLRGRDGANVLTF. The CDR3 region has the DNA TGTGCCAGCCTCAGGGGGCGAGATGGGGCCAACGTCCTGACTTTC. Full variable domain (remainder filled in from reference TRBV2 and TRBJ2-6): EPEVTQTPSHQVTQMGQEVILRCVPISNHLYFYWYRQILGQKVEFLVSFYNNEISEKSEIFDDQFSVERPDGSNFTLKIRSTKLEDSAMYFCASLRGRDGANVLTFGAGSRLTVL.

This clone appeared a single time. This rearrangement joins TRBV14 to TRBJ2-3, with unresolved D. The germline V gene has CDR1 SGHDN and CDR2 FVKESK. Trimming cost V 4 bases and J 2 bases, with 13 bases left between them. The CDR3 consists of 15 residues. The chain's CDR3 is CASSLGWFSTDTQYF. The DNA of the CDR3 is TGTGCCAGCAGCCTGGGGTGGTTTTCCACAGATACGCAGTATTTT.

By share, this clone ranks as large. V gene TRBV5-4 combines with J gene TRBJ1-1; D gene ambiguous. Trimming stripped 0 bases from V and 5 bases from J, with 5 bases between. The V gene's germline CDR1 is SGHNT and CDR2 YYREEE (reference sequence). The CDR3 sequence is 12 residues long. CDR3 sequence (DNA): TGTGCCAGCAGCTTGGAGGCAACTGAAGCTTTCTTT. Its protein is CASSLEATEAFF.

This chain links TRBV7-3 with TRBJ1-1; D gene unclear. This CDR3 has 12 residues. V shed 3 bases and J shed 8 bases, with 10 bases lying between them. Germline V gene sequence: CDR1 SGHTA, CDR2 FQGTGA. Here the CDR3 reads CASSFTSGEAFF. CDR3 DNA: TGTGCCAGCAGCTTTACCAGCGGGGAAGCTTTCTTT.